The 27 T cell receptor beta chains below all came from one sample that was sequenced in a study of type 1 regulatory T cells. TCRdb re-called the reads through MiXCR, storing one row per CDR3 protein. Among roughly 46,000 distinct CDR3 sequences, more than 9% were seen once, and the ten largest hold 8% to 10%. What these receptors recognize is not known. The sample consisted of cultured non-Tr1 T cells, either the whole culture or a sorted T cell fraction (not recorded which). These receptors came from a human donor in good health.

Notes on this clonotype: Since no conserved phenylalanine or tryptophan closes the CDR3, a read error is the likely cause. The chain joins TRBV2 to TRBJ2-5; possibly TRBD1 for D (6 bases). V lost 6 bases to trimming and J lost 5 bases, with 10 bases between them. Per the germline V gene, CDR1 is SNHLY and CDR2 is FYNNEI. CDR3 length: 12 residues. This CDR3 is CASSPQGETQYV. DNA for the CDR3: TGTGCCAGCAGCCCCCAGGGGGAGACCCAGTACGTC.

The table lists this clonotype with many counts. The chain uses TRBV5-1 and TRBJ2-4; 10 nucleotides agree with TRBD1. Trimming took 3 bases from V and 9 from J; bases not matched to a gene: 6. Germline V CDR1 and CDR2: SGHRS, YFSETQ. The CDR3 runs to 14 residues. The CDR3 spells CASSSGQGDGIQYF. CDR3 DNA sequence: TGCGCCAGCAGCTCTGGACAGGGGGATGGCATTCAGTACTTC. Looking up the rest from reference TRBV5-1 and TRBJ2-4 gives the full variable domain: KAGVTQTPRYLIKTRGQQVTLSCSPISGHRSVSWYQQTPGQGLQFLFEYFSETQRNKGNFPGRFSGRQFSNSRSEMNVSTLELGDSALYLCASSSGQGDGIQYFGAGTRLSVL.

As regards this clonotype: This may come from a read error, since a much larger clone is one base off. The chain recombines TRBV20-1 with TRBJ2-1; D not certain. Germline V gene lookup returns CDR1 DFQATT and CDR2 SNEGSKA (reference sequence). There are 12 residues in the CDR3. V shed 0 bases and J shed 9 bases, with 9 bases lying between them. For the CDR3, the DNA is TGCAGTGCTAGAGAAGCGATAAGTGAGCAGTTCTTC. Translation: CSAREAISEQFF.

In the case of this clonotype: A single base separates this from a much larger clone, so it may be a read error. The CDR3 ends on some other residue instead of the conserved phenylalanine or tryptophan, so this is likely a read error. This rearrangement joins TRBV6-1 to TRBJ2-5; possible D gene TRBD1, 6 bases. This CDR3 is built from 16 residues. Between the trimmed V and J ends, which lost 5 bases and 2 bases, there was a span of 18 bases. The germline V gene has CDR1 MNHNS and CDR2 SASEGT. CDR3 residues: CASSSQSLTGQETQYS. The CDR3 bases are TGTGCCAGCAGTTCCCAAAGCTTGACAGGTCAAGAGACCCAGTACTCC.

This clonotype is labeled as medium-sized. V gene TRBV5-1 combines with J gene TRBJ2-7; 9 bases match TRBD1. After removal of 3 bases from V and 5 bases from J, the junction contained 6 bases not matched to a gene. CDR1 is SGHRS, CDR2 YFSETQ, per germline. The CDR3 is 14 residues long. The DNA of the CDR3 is TGCGCCAGCAGCTCCACAGGGGGCACCCACGAGCAGTACTTC. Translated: CASSSTGGTHEQYF.

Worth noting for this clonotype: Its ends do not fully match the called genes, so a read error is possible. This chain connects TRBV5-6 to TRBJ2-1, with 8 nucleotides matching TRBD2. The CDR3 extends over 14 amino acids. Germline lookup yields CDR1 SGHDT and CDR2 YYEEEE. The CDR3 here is CACSLPAGVNEQFF. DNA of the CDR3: TGTGCCTGCAGCTTACCAGCGGGAGTCAATGAGCAGTTCTTC. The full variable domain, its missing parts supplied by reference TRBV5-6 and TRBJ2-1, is DAGVTQSPTHLIKTRGQQVTLRCSPKSGHDTVSWYQQALGQGPQFIFQYYEEEERQRGNFPDRFSGHQFPNYSSELNVNALLLGDSALYLCACSLPAGVNEQFFGPGTRLTVL.

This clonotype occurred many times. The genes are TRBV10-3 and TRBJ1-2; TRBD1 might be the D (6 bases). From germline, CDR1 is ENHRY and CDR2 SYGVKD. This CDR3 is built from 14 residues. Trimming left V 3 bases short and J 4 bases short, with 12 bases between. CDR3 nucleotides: TGTGCCATCAGTGATATAGGGGGTGGCTATGGCTACACCTTC. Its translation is CAISDIGGGYGYTF.

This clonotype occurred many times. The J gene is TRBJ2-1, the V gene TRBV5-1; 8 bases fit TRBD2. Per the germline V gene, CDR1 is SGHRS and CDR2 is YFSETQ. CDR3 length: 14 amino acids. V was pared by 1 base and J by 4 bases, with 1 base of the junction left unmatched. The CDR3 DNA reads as TGCGCCAGCAGCTTGCCGGGAGGGTACAATGAGCAGTTCTTC. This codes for CASSLPGGYNEQFF.

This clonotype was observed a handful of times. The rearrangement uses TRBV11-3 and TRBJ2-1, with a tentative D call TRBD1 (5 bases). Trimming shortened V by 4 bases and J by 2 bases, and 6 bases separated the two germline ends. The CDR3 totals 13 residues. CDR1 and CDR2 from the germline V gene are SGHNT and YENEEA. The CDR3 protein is CASSSGPYNEQFF. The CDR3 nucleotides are TGTGCCAGCAGCTCAGGGCCCTACAATGAGCAGTTCTTC.

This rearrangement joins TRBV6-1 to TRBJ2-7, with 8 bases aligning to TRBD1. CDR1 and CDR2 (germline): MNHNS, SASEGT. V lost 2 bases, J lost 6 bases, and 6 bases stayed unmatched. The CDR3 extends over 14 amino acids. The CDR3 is CASSEQGALGEQYF. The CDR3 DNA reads TGTGCCAGCAGTGAACAGGGGGCACTGGGCGAGCAGTACTTC.

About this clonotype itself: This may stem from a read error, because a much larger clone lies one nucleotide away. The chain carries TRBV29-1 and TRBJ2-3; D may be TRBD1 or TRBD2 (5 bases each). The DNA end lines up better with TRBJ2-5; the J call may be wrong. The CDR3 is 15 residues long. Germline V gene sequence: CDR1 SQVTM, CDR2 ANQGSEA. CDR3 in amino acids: CSVEAIRDAKEAQYF. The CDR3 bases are TGCAGCGTTGAAGCTATCCGGGACGCAAAAGAGGCCCAGTACTTC.

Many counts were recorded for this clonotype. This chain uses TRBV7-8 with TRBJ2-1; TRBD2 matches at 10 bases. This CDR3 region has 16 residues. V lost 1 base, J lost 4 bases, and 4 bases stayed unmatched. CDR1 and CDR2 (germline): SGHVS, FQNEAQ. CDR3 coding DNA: TGTGCCAGCAGCTTAGTCAGGACTAGCGGTTACAATGAGCAGTTCTTC. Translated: CASSLVRTSGYNEQFF.

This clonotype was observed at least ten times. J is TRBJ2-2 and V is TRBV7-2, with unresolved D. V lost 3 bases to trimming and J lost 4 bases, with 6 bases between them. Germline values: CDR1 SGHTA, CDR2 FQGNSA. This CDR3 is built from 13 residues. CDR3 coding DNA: TGTGCCAGCAGCTTGTCGAGCACCGGGGAGCTGTTTTTT. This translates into CASSLSSTGELFF.

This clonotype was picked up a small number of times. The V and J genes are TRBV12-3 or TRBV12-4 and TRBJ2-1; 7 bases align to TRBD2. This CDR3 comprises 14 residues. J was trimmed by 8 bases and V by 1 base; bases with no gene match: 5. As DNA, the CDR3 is TGTGCCAGCAGTTTAGTTTCAGGGAGGGATGAGCAGTTCTTC. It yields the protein CASSLVSGRDEQFF.

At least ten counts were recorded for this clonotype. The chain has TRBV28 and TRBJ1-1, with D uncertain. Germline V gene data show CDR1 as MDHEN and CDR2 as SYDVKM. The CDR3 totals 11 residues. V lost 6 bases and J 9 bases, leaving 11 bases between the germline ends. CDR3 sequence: CASSSQVKAFF. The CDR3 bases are TGTGCCAGCAGCTCTCAGGTGAAAGCTTTCTTT.

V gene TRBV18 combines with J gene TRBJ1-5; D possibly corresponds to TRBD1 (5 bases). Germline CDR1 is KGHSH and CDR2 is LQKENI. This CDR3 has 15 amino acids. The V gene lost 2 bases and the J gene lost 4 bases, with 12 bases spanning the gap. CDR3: CASSPGGTGNQPQHF. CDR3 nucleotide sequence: TGTGCCAGCTCACCAGGGGGGACGGGGAATCAGCCCCAGCATTTT.

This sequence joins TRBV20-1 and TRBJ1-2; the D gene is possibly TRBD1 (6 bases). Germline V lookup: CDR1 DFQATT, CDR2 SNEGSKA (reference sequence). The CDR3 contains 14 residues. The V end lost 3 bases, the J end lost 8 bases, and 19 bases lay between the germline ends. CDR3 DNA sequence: TGCAGTGCTAGCCTAGGGGGGGCCTTGAAAGGCTACACCTTC. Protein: CSASLGGALKGYTF.

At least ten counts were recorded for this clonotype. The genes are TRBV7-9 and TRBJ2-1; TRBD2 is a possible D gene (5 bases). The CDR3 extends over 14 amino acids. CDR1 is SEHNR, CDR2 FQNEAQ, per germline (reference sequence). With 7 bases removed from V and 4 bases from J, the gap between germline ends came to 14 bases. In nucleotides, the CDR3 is TGTGCCAGCACCTCGAGGGAGCTATACAATGAGCAGTTCTTC. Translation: CASTSRELYNEQFF.

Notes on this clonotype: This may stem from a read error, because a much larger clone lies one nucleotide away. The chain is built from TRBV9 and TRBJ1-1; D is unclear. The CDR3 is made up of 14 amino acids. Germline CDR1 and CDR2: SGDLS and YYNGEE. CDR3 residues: CASSVTERNTETFF. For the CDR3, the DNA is TGTGCCAGCAGCGTTACAGAAAGGAACACTGAAACTTTCTTT.

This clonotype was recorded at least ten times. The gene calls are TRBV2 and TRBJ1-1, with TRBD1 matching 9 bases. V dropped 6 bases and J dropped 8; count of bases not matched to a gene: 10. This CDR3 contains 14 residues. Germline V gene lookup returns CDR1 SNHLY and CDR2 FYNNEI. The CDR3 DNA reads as TGTGCCAGCAGGGGAGGGACAGGGCGGCAAGAAGCTTTCTTT. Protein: CASRGGTGRQEAFF.

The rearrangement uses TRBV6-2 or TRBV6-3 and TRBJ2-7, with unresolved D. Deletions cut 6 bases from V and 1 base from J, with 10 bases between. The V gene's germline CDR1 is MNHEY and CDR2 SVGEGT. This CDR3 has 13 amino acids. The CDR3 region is CASRLGPSYEQYF. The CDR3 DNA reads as TGTGCCAGCAGACTTGGGCCATCCTACGAGCAGTACTTC.

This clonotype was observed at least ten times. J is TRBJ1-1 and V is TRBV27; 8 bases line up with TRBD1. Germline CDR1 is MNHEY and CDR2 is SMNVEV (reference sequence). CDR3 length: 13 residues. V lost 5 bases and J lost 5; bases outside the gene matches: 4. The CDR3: CASSRTGLTEAFF. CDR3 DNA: TGTGCCAGCAGTCGGACAGGGCTTACTGAAGCTTTCTTT.

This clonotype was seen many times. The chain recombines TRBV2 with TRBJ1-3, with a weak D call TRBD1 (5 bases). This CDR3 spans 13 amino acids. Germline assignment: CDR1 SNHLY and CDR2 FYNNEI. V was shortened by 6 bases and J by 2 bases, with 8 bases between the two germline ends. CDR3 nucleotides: TGTGCCAGCAGGATGGGGGCTGGAAACACCATATATTTT. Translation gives CASRMGAGNTIYF. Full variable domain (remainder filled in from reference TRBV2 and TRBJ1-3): EPEVTQTPSHQVTQMGQEVILRCVPISNHLYFYWYRQILGQKVEFLVSFYNNEISEKSEIFDDQFSVERPDGSNFTLKIRSTKLEDSAMYFCASRMGAGNTIYFGEGSWLTVV.

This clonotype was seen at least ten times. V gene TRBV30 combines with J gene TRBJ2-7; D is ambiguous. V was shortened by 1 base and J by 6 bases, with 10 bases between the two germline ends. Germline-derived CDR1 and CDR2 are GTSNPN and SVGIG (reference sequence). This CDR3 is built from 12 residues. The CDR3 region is CAWSASGVEQYF. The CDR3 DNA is TGTGCCTGGAGTGCGTCTGGGGTCGAGCAGTACTTC.

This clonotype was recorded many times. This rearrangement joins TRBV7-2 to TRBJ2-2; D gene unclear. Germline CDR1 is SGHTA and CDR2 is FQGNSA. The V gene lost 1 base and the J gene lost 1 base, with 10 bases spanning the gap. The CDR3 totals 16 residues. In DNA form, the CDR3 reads TGTGCCAGCAGCTTAGTATGGGTGGGGAACACCGGGGAGCTGTTTTTT. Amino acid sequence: CASSLVWVGNTGELFF.

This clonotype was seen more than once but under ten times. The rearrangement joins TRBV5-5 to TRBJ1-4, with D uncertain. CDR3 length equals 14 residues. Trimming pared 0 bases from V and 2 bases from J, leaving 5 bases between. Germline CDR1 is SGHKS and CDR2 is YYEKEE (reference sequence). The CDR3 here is CASSLGTTNEKLFF. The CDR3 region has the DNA TGTGCCAGCAGCTTGGGAACGACTAATGAAAAACTGTTTTTT.

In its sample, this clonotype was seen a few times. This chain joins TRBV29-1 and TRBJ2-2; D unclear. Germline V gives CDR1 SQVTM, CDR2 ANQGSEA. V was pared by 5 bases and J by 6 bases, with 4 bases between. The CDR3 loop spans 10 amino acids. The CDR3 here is CSVMAGELFF. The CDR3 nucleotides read TGCAGCGTTATGGCCGGGGAGCTGTTTTTT.